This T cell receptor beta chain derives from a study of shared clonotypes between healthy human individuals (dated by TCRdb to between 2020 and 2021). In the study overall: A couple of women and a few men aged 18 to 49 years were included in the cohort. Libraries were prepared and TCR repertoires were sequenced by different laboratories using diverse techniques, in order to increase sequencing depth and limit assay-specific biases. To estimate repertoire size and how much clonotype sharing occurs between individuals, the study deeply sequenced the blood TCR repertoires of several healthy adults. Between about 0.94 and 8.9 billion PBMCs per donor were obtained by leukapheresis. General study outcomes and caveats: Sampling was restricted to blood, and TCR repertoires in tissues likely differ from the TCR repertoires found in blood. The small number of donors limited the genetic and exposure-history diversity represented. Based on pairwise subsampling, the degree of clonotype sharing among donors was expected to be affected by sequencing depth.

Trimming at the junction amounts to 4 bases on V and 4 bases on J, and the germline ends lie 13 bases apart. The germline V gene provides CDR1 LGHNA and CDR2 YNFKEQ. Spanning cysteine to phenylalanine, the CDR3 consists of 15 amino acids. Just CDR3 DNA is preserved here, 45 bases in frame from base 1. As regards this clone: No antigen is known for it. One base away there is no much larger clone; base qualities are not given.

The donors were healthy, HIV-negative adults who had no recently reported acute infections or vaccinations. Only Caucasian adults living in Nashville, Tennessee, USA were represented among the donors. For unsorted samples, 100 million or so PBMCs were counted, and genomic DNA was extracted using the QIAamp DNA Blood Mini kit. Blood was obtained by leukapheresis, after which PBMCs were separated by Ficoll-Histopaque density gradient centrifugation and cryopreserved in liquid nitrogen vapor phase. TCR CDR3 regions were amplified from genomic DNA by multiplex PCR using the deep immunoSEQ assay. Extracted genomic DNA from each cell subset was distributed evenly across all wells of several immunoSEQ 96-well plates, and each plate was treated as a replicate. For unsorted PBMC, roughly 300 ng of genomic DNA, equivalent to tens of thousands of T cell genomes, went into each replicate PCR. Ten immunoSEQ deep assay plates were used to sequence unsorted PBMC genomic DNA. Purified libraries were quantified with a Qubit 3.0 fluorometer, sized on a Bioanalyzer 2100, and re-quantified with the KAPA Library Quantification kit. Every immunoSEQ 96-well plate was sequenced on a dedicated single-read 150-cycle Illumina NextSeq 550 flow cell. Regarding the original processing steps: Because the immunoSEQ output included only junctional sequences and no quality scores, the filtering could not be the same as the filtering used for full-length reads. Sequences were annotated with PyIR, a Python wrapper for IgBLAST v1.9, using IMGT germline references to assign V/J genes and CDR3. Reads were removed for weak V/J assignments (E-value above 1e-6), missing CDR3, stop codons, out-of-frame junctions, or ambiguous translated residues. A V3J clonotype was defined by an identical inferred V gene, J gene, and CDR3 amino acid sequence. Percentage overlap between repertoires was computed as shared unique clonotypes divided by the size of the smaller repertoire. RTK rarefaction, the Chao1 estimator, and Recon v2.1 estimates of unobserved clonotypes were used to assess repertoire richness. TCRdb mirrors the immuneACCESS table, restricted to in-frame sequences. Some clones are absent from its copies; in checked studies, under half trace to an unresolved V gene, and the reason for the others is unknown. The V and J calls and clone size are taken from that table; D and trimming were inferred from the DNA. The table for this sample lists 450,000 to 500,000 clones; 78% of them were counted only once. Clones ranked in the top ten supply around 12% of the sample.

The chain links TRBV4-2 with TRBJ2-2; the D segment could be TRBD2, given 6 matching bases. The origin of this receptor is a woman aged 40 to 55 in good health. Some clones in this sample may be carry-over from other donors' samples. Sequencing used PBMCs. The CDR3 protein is CASSPSSSVTGELFF. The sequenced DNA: TGTGCCAGCAGCCCGAGCTCTAGCGTCACCGGGGAGCTGTTTTTT.